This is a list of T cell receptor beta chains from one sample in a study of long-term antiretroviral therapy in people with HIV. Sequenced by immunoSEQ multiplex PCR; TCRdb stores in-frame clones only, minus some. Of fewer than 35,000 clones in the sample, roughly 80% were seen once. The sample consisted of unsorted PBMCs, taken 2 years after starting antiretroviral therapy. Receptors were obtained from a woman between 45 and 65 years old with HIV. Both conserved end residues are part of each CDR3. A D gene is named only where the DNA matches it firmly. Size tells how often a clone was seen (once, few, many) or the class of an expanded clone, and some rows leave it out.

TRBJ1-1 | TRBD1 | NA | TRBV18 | CASSPGQAPMNTEAFF | TGTGCCAGCTCACCCGGACAGGCGCCGATGAACACTGAAGCTTTCTTT
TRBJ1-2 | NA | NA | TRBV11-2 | CASSGTAYGYTF | TGTGCCAGCAGCGGGACGGCGTATGGCTACACCTTC
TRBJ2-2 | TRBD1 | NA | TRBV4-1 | CASSLARDRVNTGELFF | TGCGCCAGCAGCCTGGCCCGGGACAGGGTTAACACCGGGGAGCTGTTTTTT
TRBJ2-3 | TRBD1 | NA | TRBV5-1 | CASSLEGGQGGHTQYF | TGCGCCAGCAGCTTGGAGGGCGGACAGGGGGGGCATACGCAGTATTTT
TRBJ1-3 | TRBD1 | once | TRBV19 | CASSRPGTGSGNTIYF | TGTGCCAGTAGTCGGCCTGGGACAGGCTCTGGAAACACCATATATTTT
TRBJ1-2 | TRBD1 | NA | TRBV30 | CAYLRDRVKTNYGYTF | TGTGCCTACCTCCGGGACAGGGTTAAAACGAACTATGGCTACACCTTC
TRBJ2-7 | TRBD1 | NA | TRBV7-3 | CASSLGPGTGYEQYF | TGTGCCAGCAGCTTAGGTCCCGGGACAGGATACGAGCAGTACTTC
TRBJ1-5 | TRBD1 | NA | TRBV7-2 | CASSPGGLQPQHF | TGTGCCAGCAGCCCAGGGGGGCTTCAGCCCCAGCATTTT
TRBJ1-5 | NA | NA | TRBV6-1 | CASSEGARDNQPQHF | TGTGCCAGCAGTGAAGGTGCCAGGGACAATCAGCCCCAGCATTTT
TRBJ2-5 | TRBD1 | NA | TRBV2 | CASSERDRGQETQYF | TGTGCCAGCAGTGAAAGGGACAGGGGACAAGAGACCCAGTACTTC
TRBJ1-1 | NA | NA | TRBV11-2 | CASSHPGADLSEMNTEAFF | TGTGCCAGCAGCCACCCCGGGGCGGACCTCAGTGAAATGAACACTGAAGCTTTCTTT